This T cell receptor (beta chain) was documented in a study of cytomegalovirus exposure and HLA in healthy donors. General observations from the study: Presence/absence analyses assumed roughly uniform sequencing depth across donors.

Comment on this clone: Its antigen is currently unknown.

CDR1 is PRHDT and CDR2 is FYEKMQ in the germline V gene (reference sequence). CDR3 length equals 16 residues. V was pared by 5 bases and J by 3 bases, with 20 bases between. The PCR ran on 60 Vbeta and 13 Jbeta primers. This table comes from immunoSEQ multiplex PCR, and its TCRdb copy is limited to in-frame clones, with some not included. The data contain 95,000 to 150,000 clones, 75% to 90% of them singletons. This receptor was obtained from a young man in good health and CMV-seropositive. The chain uses TRBV13 and TRBJ2-7; TRBD1 is a possible D gene (6 bases). Sequenced sample: PBMCs. CDR3 sequence reads: CASSPSSFGDNYEQYF. The CDR3 DNA is TGTGCCAGCAGCCCCAGTTCATTCGGGGACAACTACGAGCAGTACTTC.